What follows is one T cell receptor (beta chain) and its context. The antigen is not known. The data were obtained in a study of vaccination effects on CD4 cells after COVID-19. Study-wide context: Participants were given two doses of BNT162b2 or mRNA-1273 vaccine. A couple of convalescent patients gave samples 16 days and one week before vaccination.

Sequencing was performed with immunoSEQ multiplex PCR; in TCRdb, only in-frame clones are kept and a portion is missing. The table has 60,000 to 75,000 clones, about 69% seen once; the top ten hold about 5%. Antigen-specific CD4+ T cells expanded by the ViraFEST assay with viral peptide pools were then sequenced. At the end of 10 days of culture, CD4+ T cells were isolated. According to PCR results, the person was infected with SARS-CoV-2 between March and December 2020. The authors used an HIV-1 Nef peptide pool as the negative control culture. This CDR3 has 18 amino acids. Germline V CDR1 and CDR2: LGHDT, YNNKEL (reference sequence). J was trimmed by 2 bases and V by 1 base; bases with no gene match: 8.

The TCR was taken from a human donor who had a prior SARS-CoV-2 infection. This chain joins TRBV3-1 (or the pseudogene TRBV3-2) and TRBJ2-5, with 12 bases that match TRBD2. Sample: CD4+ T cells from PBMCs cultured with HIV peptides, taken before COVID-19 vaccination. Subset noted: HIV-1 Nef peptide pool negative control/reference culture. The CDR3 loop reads CASSQVFLAGGRQETQYF. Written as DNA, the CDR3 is TGTGCCAGCAGCCAAGTCTTTCTAGCGGGGGGGAGACAAGAGACCCAGTACTTC.